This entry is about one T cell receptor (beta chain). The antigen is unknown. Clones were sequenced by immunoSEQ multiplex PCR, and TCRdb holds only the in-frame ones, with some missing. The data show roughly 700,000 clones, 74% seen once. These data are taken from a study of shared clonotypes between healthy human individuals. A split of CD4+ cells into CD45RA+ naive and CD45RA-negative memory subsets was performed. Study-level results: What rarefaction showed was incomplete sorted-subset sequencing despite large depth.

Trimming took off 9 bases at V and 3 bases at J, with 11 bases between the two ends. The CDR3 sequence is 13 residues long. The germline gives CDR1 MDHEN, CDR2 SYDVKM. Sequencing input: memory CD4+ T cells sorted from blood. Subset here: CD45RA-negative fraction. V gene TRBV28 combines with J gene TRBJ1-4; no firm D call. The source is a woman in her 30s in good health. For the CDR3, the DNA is TGTGCCAGTACATCCCACTCTAATGAAAAACTGTTTTTT. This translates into CASTSHSNEKLFF.